This T cell receptor (beta chain) emerged from a study of CD4 T cells in relation to SARS-CoV-2 and coronaviruses. Study details: PBMCs were cultured with antigen for nine to ten days before TCR beta sequencing.

V gave up 2 bases and J gave up 7 bases, with 11 bases separating them. This CDR3 comprises 12 residues. The germline V gene has CDR1 GTSNPN and CDR2 SVGIG (reference sequence). Note on this clone: Its antigen is unidentified.

The unexposed donors gave CD4+ T cells in about 2011-2018, prior to COVID-19. After roughly 9 days of culture, CD4+ T cells were isolated. Sequencing used immunoSEQ multiplex PCR; TCRdb keeps in-frame clones, though not all of them. The sample holds about 20,000 clones, around 74% seen once. The source of this sequence is a human donor in good health. Material for sequencing was CD4+ T cells from PBMCs, cultured in vitro. The chain uses TRBV30 and TRBJ1-2; D call uncertain. The CDR3 DNA sequence: TGTGCCTGGAGTAGAGGCATAGTTGGCTACACCTTC. Its protein product is CAWSRGIVGYTF.